This T cell receptor (beta chain) is from a study of T cell repertoires in cytomegalovirus infection. TCRdb reprocessed the reads with MiXCR, giving one entry per CDR3 protein. The table lists 900,000 to 950,000 distinct CDR3 sequences, approximately 33% of them singletons, with roughly an eighth in the top ten. Findings and caveats of the study: The ex vivo response was dominated by HLA-C-restricted CMV-specific TCR beta clonotypes. Cumulative frequency (of public TCR beta family members) identified carriers of CMV plus the relevant HLA.

Turning to this clonotype: The antigen remains undetermined.

Germline CDR1 is LNHDA and CDR2 is SQIVND (reference sequence). The CDR3 consists of 14 residues. V was cut by 2 bases and J by 1 base, with 9 bases left in between. This specimen consisted of cultured CD8+ T cells from PBMCs, obtained from culture after CMV antigen stimulation. This sequence was found in a human donor in good health (CMV status not recorded). Some clones in this sample may be carry-over from other donors' samples. V is TRBV19 and J is TRBJ2-7; D perhaps matches TRBD2 (5 bases). The chain's CDR3 is CASSITRRSYEQYF. The CDR3, as DNA: TGTGCCAGTAGTATAACACGGAGGTCCTACGAGCAGTACTTC.